This section outlines one T cell receptor (beta chain) sequence together with its context. The antigen is unknown. This sample was taken from a study of CXCR3-negative and CXCR3-positive naive CD8 T cells. The overall study: Per-library TRB read counts averaged about 1.5 +/- 0.3 million, adding up to 120 million to 150 million in total. Overall study findings and caveats: Naive subsets showed comparable surface CD5, and TCR interaction strength was also inferred from TRB CDR3 physicochemistry.

There are 16 residues in the CDR3. CDR1 SGHVS and CDR2 FNYEAQ come from the germline V gene. The TRB cDNA libraries were prepared by 5' RACE with UMI labels. TCRdb reprocessed the 5' RACE reads and stores each CDR3 protein as one record, lacking DNA. In all, the sample yields approximately 38,000 distinct CDR3 sequences. The material sequenced was memory CD8+ T cells from blood. This TCR was recovered from a human donor in good health. Some clones in this sample may be carry-over from other donors' samples. V gene TRBV7-6 combines with J gene TRBJ2-1; without DNA, the TCRdb call of TRBD2 cannot be checked. CDR3 region: CASSSLGAGGPNEQFF.